These 15 T cell receptor beta chains were all obtained from the same sample, sequenced in a study of beta chain features in type 1 diabetes. As every portion of the isolated RNA was reverse transcribed, the sequencing read expressed TCRB transcripts. The data were produced by immunoSEQ multiplex PCR, yet TCRdb's version contains in-frame clones alone and is incomplete. The sample has 810,000 or so clones; 15% to 20% are singletons. Specimen: naive CD4+ T cells from blood. These receptors were collected from a woman between 18 and 29 years old in good health.

Note on this clone: Other DNA sequences in this sample translate to the same CDR3. The V and J genes are TRBV18 and TRBJ2-7, with unresolved D. The V gene's germline CDR1 is KGHSH and CDR2 LQKENI. V lost 3 bases and J 2 bases, leaving 11 bases between the germline ends. The CDR3 extends over 14 amino acids. The CDR3, as DNA: TGTGCCAGCTCACCGCGGTCAGGCACCTACGAGCAGTACTTC. Its protein product is CASSPRSGTYEQYF.

This clone was seen more than once but under ten times. CDR3 sequence (DNA): TGTGCCATCAGCCTTCCTACTAGCTCTGGGGCCAACGTCCTGACTTTC. Translating gives CAISLPTSSGANVLTF. This chain links TRBV10-3 with TRBJ2-6; D possibly corresponds to TRBD2 (5 bases). V gave up 6 bases and J gave up 0 bases, with 12 bases separating them. Germline-derived CDR1 and CDR2 are ENHRY and SYGVKD. The CDR3 covers 16 residues.

This clone was counted only a few times. J is TRBJ1-5 and V is TRBV2; D gene ambiguous. The CDR3 extends over 13 amino acids. Looked up from germline, CDR1 is SNHLY and CDR2 is FYNNEI. V lost 8 bases to trimming and J lost 4 bases, with 12 bases between them. DNA for the CDR3: TGTGCCAGCGGCCTAGCCCTAAATCAGCCCCAGCATTTT. Translated, it gives CASGLALNQPQHF.

The V and J genes are TRBV6-5 and TRBJ2-1, with TRBD2 matching over 10 bases. The CDR3 has 12 amino acids. Germline loops: CDR1 MNHEY, CDR2 SVGAGI. After removal of 6 bases from V and 12 bases from J, the junction contained 5 bases not matched to a gene. CDR3 in amino acids: CASRRTSGLQFF. CDR3 coding DNA: TGTGCCAGCAGAAGGACTAGCGGTCTGCAGTTCTTC.

This clone was picked up a small number of times. This rearrangement joins TRBV6-1 to TRBJ2-5; no firm D call. This CDR3 has 12 residues. The V end lost 8 bases, the J end lost 5 bases, and 12 bases lay between the germline ends. Looked up from germline, CDR1 is MNHNS and CDR2 is SASEGT. CDR3 region: CASGRVGETQYF. CDR3 DNA sequence: TGTGCCAGCGGAAGGGTGGGGGAGACCCAGTACTTC.

In this sample, this clone turned up a few times. This chain uses TRBV10-3 with TRBJ2-7, with 8 bases aligning to TRBD2. V lost 6 bases to trimming and J lost 3 bases; unmatched junction nucleotides: 4. Germline CDR1 and CDR2: ENHRY and SYGVKD. The CDR3 totals 13 residues. CDR3 DNA: TGTGCCATCAGCCCGGGACTAGTCTACGAGCAGTACTTC. Translated, it gives CAISPGLVYEQYF.

The chain combines TRBV7-2 with TRBJ2-1; 8 bases fit TRBD1. This CDR3 spans 14 amino acids. V shed 6 bases, J shed 10 bases, and the junction held 11 bases outside the gene matches. Per germline, CDR1 SGHTA and CDR2 FQGNSA. The CDR3 sequence is CASRPKTGAGEQFF. The CDR3 DNA reads as TGTGCCAGCAGACCCAAGACAGGGGCGGGCGAGCAGTTCTTC.

The chain links TRBV5-8 to TRBJ2-1; 11 positions match TRBD2. CDR3 size: 19 residues. J lost 8 bases, V lost 1 base, and 17 bases had no gene match. The V gene's germline CDR1 is SGHTS and CDR2 YDEGEE. CDR3 nucleotides: TGTGCCAGCAGCTTGTGGGTGACTAGCGGGATATCCCTAGGCGATGAGCAGTTCTTC. Its protein product is CASSLWVTSGISLGDEQFF.

On this clone itself: Other DNA sequences in this specimen translate into the identical CDR3. This chain joins TRBV28 and TRBJ2-7; D might be TRBD1 (6 bases). The CDR3 totals 13 residues. V lost 5 bases and J 3 bases, leaving 11 bases between the germline ends. Looked up from germline, CDR1 is MDHEN and CDR2 is SYDVKM. The CDR3 reads CASSLGTNYEQYF. In DNA form, the CDR3 reads TGTGCCAGCAGTCTAGGGACAAACTACGAGCAGTACTTC.

This clone occurred a few times. The J gene is TRBJ1-1, the V gene TRBV11-3; 7 nucleotides match TRBD1. Per the germline V gene, CDR1 is SGHNT and CDR2 is YENEEA. J lost 7 bases, V lost 2 bases, and 7 bases had no gene match. The CDR3 is 14 residues long. The CDR3 DNA sequence: TGTGCCAGCAGCTTAAATTACAGGGGTAGTGAAGCTTTCTTT. Protein: CASSLNYRGSEAFF.

CDR3 in DNA: TGTGCCAGCAGCCGGCGGGCGGCCGGGGAGCTGTTTTTT. Encoded protein: CASSRRAAGELFF. This rearrangement joins TRBV7-2 to TRBJ2-2; D may be TRBD2 (5 bases). The V end was cut by 5 bases, the J end by 6 bases, with 10 bases between. Germline V lookup: CDR1 SGHTA, CDR2 FQGNSA. The length of the CDR3 is 13 residues.

Written as DNA, the CDR3 is TGCGCCAGCAGCTTTGGACCGCTAATGAACACTGAAGCTTTCTTT. As protein: CASSFGPLMNTEAFF. The chain links TRBV5-1 to TRBJ1-1; D is uncertain. Germline CDR1 SGHRS, CDR2 YFSETQ. CDR3 size: 15 residues. The V end was cut by 2 bases, the J end by 0 bases, with 11 bases between.

V and J are TRBV9 and TRBJ2-1, with D perhaps assigned TRBD1 or TRBD2 (6 bases each). From germline, CDR1 is SGDLS and CDR2 YYNGEE. The V end was cut by 0 bases, the J end by 2 bases, with 12 bases between. This CDR3 has 16 residues. The CDR3 loop reads CASSVGGGTTYNEQFF. CDR3 sequence (DNA): TGTGCCAGCAGCGTAGGAGGGGGGACGACCTACAATGAGCAGTTCTTC.

As regards this clone: Other DNA sequences in this specimen translate into the identical CDR3. The chain joins TRBV7-2 to TRBJ2-5; TRBD1 agrees at 8 bases. The CDR3 length is 14 residues. V lost 5 bases, J lost 1 base, and 3 bases stayed unmatched. Germline V gene data show CDR1 as SGHTA and CDR2 as FQGNSA. The CDR3 sequence: CASSLGTGQETQYF. The CDR3 region has the DNA TGTGCCAGCAGCCTTGGGACAGGCCAAGAGACCCAGTACTTC.

This clone was detected a few times. The genes are TRBV19 and TRBJ2-5, with D hard to call. V lost 5 bases, J lost 0 bases, and 10 bases lay in between. The V gene's germline CDR1 is LNHDA and CDR2 SQIVND (reference sequence). This CDR3 contains 14 residues. DNA for the CDR3: TGTGCCAGTAGTCGGTTGCAACACCAAGAGACCCAGTACTTC. It specifies CASSRLQHQETQYF.